The source of this TCR beta chain is a study of CD8+CD57+ T cells in acquired aplastic anemia. Findings and limits, study-wide: Patients and controls turned out to have roughly 30 CD8+ CDR3 sequences in common.

Patients who underwent sequencing had shown CD8+CD57+ cell expansion by flow cytometry. Receipt of therapy had not occurred in any patient by the time of blood sampling. Genomic DNA, the template, was used for profiling of the TCR beta VDJ and CDR3. TCRdb re-derived calls from the reads in MiXCR, one entry per CDR3 protein. The sample consists of some 98,000 distinct CDR3 sequences, about 67% of them appearing once. The CDR3 runs 15 residues. With 2 bases removed from V and 0 bases from J, the gap between germline ends came to 7 bases. Turning to this clonotype: Its antigen is unidentified.

This chain links TRBV12-3 or TRBV12-4 with TRBJ2-2, with a tentative D call TRBD1 (6 bases). The specimen sequenced was sorted CD4+, CD8+, or CD8+CD57+ T cells (not recorded which) from PBMCs. This receptor was taken from a human donor with aplastic anemia. In DNA form, the CDR3 reads TGTGCCAGCAGTTTAAGGACAGCGAACACCGGGGAGCTGTTTTTT. Encoded protein: CASSLRTANTGELFF.